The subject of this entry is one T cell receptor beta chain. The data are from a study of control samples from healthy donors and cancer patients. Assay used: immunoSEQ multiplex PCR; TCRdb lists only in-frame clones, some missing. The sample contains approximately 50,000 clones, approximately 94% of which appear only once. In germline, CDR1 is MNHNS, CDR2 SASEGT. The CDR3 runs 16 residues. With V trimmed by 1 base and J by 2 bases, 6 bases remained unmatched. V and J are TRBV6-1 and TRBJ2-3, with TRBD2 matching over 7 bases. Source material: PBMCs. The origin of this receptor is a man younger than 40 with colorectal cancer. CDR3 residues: CASSEGVGGVTDTQYF. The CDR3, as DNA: TGTGCCAGCAGTGAAGGTGTGGGGGGGGTCACAGATACGCAGTATTTT.